This T cell receptor (beta chain) is drawn from a study of blood T cell repertoires in COVID-19. About the research overall: Samples representing acute and convalescent COVID-19 were sourced from the United States, Italy and Spain.

Original handling: Reference gene primer amplification gave nucleated cell count estimates. TCRdb's copy holds only in-frame clones and misses some; the assay was immunoSEQ multiplex PCR. V, J and clone size derive from that table, while D and trimming were established from the DNA sequence. The sample yields about 160,000 clones, approximately 87% seen once. In germline, CDR1 is MDHEN, CDR2 SYDVKM. Trimming pared 7 bases from V and 0 bases from J, leaving 16 bases between. The CDR3 loop spans 16 amino acids. The chain has TRBV28 and TRBJ1-3; D not certain. The sequenced sample consisted of peripheral blood. The origin of this receptor is a woman aged 65 to 85 with COVID-19, enrolled during active disease. CDR3 nucleotides: TGTGCCAGCACCTCCCCCCCCAGGTCCTCTGGAAACACCATATATTTT. Its protein product is CASTSPPRSSGNTIYF.